This T cell receptor (beta chain) was captured by sequencing in a study of early T cells in non-severe SARS-CoV-2 infection (dated by TCRdb to the early 2020s). With regard to the full study: Bulk RNA from unsorted whole blood was used for TCR sequencing, so alpha and beta chains could not be paired.

What the research found in general, with its limitations: VDJdb matching was skewed toward anti-spike CD8 responses, so virus-specific expansions were likely underestimated and private and CD4 specificities were missed.

From cysteine to phenylalanine, the CDR3 is 14 amino acids long. Of the read, only the CDR3 DNA is kept; its 42 bases are in frame from base 1. As encoded in the germline V gene, CDR1 is KGHDR while CDR2 is SFDVKD. V loses 4 bases at its end and J loses 3 bases; junction bases beyond the gene matches: 4. In regard to this clonotype: What antigen it recognizes has not been identified. Within one base of it there is no much larger clone, and no base qualities were kept.

Set within a cohort of healthcare workers in London, UK, this nested case-control study involved weekly PCR testing of nasopharyngeal swabs along with blood sampling. Healthcare workers were recruited between 23 and 31 March 2020, during the week of the UK lockdown, and were followed weekly for up to 16 weeks. The library was generated by 5' RACE. Sequencing was performed on a NextSeq 500. To correct for sequencing error and PCR bias, the TCR library protocol tagged individual cDNA molecules with unique molecular identifiers. Sequencing covered both TCR alpha and beta chains, and within each sample the abundances of alpha and beta sequences were tightly co-correlated. Per the authors' processing: Decombinator V4 was used to perform V gene, J gene and CDR3 annotation of TCR sequences. TCRs were defined as expanded if a significant change between any two time points was detected under a Poisson model with p below 0.0001. TCR abundances were normalised to the total number of TCRs sequenced per sample and expressed as counts per million. TRAV1-2 paired with TRAJ12, TRAJ20 or TRAJ33 defined MAIT TCRs, while TRAV10 paired with TRAJ18 defined iNKT TCRs. A search of VDJdb, accessed on 1 November 2021, was run for TCRs annotated to CMV, EBV and SARS-CoV-2, with TCRs annotated for multiple antigens excluded. The public reads were quality trimmed at Q25 with fastp and then assembled into clones with MiXCR by TCRdb, keeping productive beta chains. Each entry is one CDR3 protein sequence, shown with its most common DNA and genes. TCRdb assigned the V and J calls; the authors' analysis was not used. For this sample there are about 100,000 distinct CDR3 sequences; approximately 13% appear just once. 2% to 2.5% of the sample lies in the top ten.

Sequences were obtained from whole blood. The rearranged segments are TRBV24-1 and TRBJ2-5, with 7 bases aligning to TRBD1. The sequence came from an adult who was a healthcare worker with PCR-confirmed SARS-CoV-2 infection or an uninfected control (not recorded which). Here the CDR3 is given as CATSDPGTEETQYF. The DNA sequence is as follows: TGTGCCACCAGTGACCCCGGGACAGAAGAGACCCAGTACTTC.